Shown below are 17 T cell receptor beta chains from a single sample sequenced in a study of control samples from healthy donors and cancer patients. Profiled with immunoSEQ multiplex PCR; TCRdb holds only in-frame clones, not every one. The table lists about 180,000 clones, about 92% of them singletons. Sequenced input: blood. These receptor sequences come from a young man in good health.

The chain combines TRBV6-5 with TRBJ2-7; 9 bases agree with TRBD2. Trimming at V came to 4 bases and at J to 7 bases, leaving 5 bases not matched to a gene. The CDR3 has 13 amino acids. Germline V gene data show CDR1 as MNHEY and CDR2 as SVGAGI. The CDR3: CASSLAGEREQYF. The CDR3 DNA follows: TGTGCCAGCAGTTTAGCGGGAGAACGGGAGCAGTACTTC.

The gene calls are TRBV10-1 and TRBJ2-7; 9 bases align to TRBD2. Per germline, CDR1 WNHNN and CDR2 SYGVQD (reference sequence). The CDR3 runs to 17 residues. The J segment lost 5 bases and the V segment lost 1 base, leaving 12 bases of the junction unmatched. In nucleotides, the CDR3 is TGCGCCAGCAGTGAGTACGCTCGGCTAGCGGGGATGCACGAGCAGTACTTC. This sequence encodes CASSEYARLAGMHEQYF.

The chain recombines TRBV30 with TRBJ1-1; no reliable D call. V gave up 8 bases and J gave up 1 base, with 14 bases separating them. Germline assignment: CDR1 GTSNPN and CDR2 SVGIG (reference sequence). The CDR3 totals 13 residues. The CDR3, as DNA: TGTGCCCGAAGAACTGCCTCGAACACTGAAGCTTTCTTT. Translated: CARRTASNTEAFF.

The genes are TRBV9 and TRBJ2-7; 8 nucleotides align to TRBD1. The germline CDR1 and CDR2 sequences are SGDLS and YYNGEE. V dropped 0 bases and J dropped 7; count of bases not matched to a gene: 3. This CDR3 has 13 residues. The DNA of the CDR3 is TGTGCCAGCAGCGTAGGGACAGGGTTAGAGCAGTACTTC. Residues: CASSVGTGLEQYF.

This chain's CDR3 is CASRWGQGGEQFF. The CDR3 nucleotides read TGTGCCAGCAGATGGGGACAGGGTGGTGAGCAGTTCTTC. The rearrangement links TRBV6-5 to TRBJ2-1; 9 bases are a match to TRBD1. Germline V lookup: CDR1 MNHEY, CDR2 SVGAGI. Trimming cost V 6 bases and J 9 bases; bases outside gene matches: 6. The CDR3 covers 13 residues.

On this clone: Germline and junction disagree at one end, which may indicate a read error. This chain links TRBV6-5 with TRBJ1-1, with a possible D match to TRBD1 (5 bases). CDR1 MNHEY and CDR2 SVGAGI come from the germline V gene. The CDR3 is 13 amino acids. The CDR3 sequence is CASKLNVRGVPFF. Written as DNA, the CDR3 is TGTGCCAGCAAGTTAAACGTTCGGGGGGTGCCTTTTTTT.

The rearrangement links TRBV6-2 or TRBV6-3 to TRBJ2-5, with D possibly matching TRBD1 (6 bases). In germline, CDR1 is MNHEY, CDR2 SVGEGT. Trimming removed 2 bases from V and 6 bases from J, with 7 bases in between. The CDR3 extends over 12 amino acids. CDR3: CASSYQGKTQYF. The CDR3 DNA sequence: TGTGCCAGCAGTTACCAGGGGAAGACCCAGTACTTC.

The V call is TRBV9, the J call TRBJ2-3, with 8 bases identical to TRBD2. The CDR3 runs to 16 residues. J lost 6 bases, V lost 0 bases, and 9 bases had no gene match. Per germline, CDR1 SGDLS and CDR2 YYNGEE. CDR3 sequence (DNA): TGTGCCAGCAGCGTAGCGGGGGGGACTCCGCATGATACGCAGTATTTT. It encodes CASSVAGGTPHDTQYF. Drawing the rest from reference TRBV9 and TRBJ2-3, the complete variable domain is DSGVTQTPKHLITATGQRVTLRCSPRSGDLSVYWYQQSLDQGLQFLIQYYNGEERAKGNILERFSAQQFPDLHSELNLSSLELGDSALYFCASSVAGGTPHDTQYFGPGTRLTVL.

This clone was picked up one time. The J gene is TRBJ2-7, the V gene TRBV7-8; 10 bases line up with TRBD2. The CDR3 consists of 18 residues. The V segment lost 5 bases and the J segment 5 bases; nucleotides outside the gene matches: 18. Germline assignment: CDR1 SGHVS and CDR2 FQNEAQ. The CDR3 DNA reads as TGTGCCAGCAGCCCGTTCTATGCTAGCGGGAGTACTTGGAACGAGCAGTACTTC. It is translated as CASSPFYASGSTWNEQYF.

The chain uses TRBV6-5 and TRBJ2-5; 9 bases match TRBD1. Germline values: CDR1 MNHEY, CDR2 SVGAGI. Trimming took 6 bases from V and 1 from J; bases not matched to a gene: 6. This CDR3 has 15 amino acids. DNA of the CDR3: TGTGCCAGCAGGCGGGACAGGGTTGGCCAAGAGACCCAGTACTTC. Translation gives CASRRDRVGQETQYF.

V gene TRBV3-1 (or the pseudogene TRBV3-2) combines with J gene TRBJ2-7; D is undetermined. CDR1 is LGHDT and CDR2 is YNNKEL in the germline V gene (reference sequence). The germline V and J ends were trimmed by 4 bases and 6 bases, with 10 bases remaining between them. CDR3 length equals 12 residues. DNA of the CDR3: TGTGCCAGCAGCCTCCTTCCGAGCGAGCAGTACTTC. This encodes CASSLLPSEQYF.

The chain uses TRBV6-5 and TRBJ1-5; D gene ambiguous. The V end was cut by 0 bases, the J end by 7 bases, with 7 bases between. Germline V gene sequence: CDR1 MNHEY, CDR2 SVGAGI. The CDR3 sequence is 13 residues long. CDR3 region: CASSYSNGQPQHF. CDR3 sequence (DNA): TGTGCCAGCAGTTACTCGAACGGGCAGCCCCAGCATTTT.

V is TRBV27 and J is TRBJ1-6; D ambiguous. V shed 0 bases and J shed 0 bases, with 3 bases lying between them. The V gene's germline CDR1 is MNHEY and CDR2 SMNVEV (reference sequence). The CDR3 totals 15 residues. The CDR3 nucleotides are TGTGCCAGCAGTTTATCGAGCTCCTATAATTCACCCCTCCACTTT. Its translation is CASSLSSSYNSPLHF.

CDR3 residues: CASSTGVNYGYTF. The CDR3 region has the DNA TGTGCCAGCTCAACGGGGGTTAACTATGGCTACACCTTC. This rearrangement joins TRBV18 to TRBJ1-2; a possible D gene is TRBD1 (5 bases). The CDR3 has 13 amino acids. The germline V gene has CDR1 KGHSH and CDR2 LQKENI. The V gene lost 5 bases and the J gene lost 1 base, with 8 bases spanning the gap. Together with reference TRBV18 and TRBJ1-2, the CDR3 gives the full variable domain: NAGVMQNPRHLVRRRGQEARLRCSPMKGHSHVYWYRQLPEEGLKFMVYLQKENIIDESGMPKERFSAEFPKEGPSILRIQQVVRGDSAAYFCASSTGVNYGYTFGSGTRLTVV.

As DNA, the CDR3 is TGCAGCGTTGGCGGAGGGGGCTATGATGGCACTGAAGCTTTCTTT. Protein: CSVGGGGYDGTEAFF. The chain has TRBV29-1 and TRBJ1-1; 7 bases map to TRBD1. The CDR3 is made up of 15 amino acids. V was clipped by 4 bases and J by 4 bases; unmatched bases: 12. The germline V gene encodes CDR1 SQVTM and CDR2 ANQGSEA.

V is TRBV19 and J is TRBJ1-1; 7 nucleotides line up with TRBD1. V shed 5 bases, J shed 3 bases, and the junction held 9 bases outside the gene matches. Germline V gene sequence: CDR1 LNHDA, CDR2 SQIVND (reference sequence). The CDR3 runs 15 residues. This CDR3 is CASSALDRDDTEAFF. The CDR3 coding sequence is TGTGCCAGTAGTGCCCTCGACAGGGACGACACTGAAGCTTTCTTT.

This sequence joins TRBV2 and TRBJ1-1, with D hard to call. V gave up 7 bases and J gave up 0 bases, with 12 bases separating them. Germline-derived CDR1 and CDR2 are SNHLY and FYNNEI. This CDR3 spans 14 amino acids. This CDR3 reads CASMNLGLNTEAFF. As DNA, the CDR3 is TGTGCCAGCATGAATCTGGGGTTGAACACTGAAGCTTTCTTT. Drawing the rest from reference TRBV2 and TRBJ1-1, the complete variable domain is EPEVTQTPSHQVTQMGQEVILRCVPISNHLYFYWYRQILGQKVEFLVSFYNNEISEKSEIFDDQFSVERPDGSNFTLKIRSTKLEDSAMYFCASMNLGLNTEAFFGQGTRLTVV.